These T cell receptor beta chains were read from a single sample in a study of OX40 agonist ivuxolimab in advanced cancers. This table comes from immunoSEQ multiplex PCR, and its TCRdb copy is limited to in-frame clones, with some not included. The sample consists of about 80,000 clones, roughly 84% of them appearing once. Sequencing was performed on CD4+ or CD8+ T cells sorted from blood, taken in a trial of the OX40 agonist ivuxolimab. The source is an adult with an advanced solid tumor such as melanoma, head and neck, liver or kidney cancer. CDR3s include the opening cysteine and the closing phenylalanine or tryptophan. D genes are given only for firm matches. For some rows the clone size is stated as once, few or many, or as a class when expanded; others skip it.

d_call j_call clone_size v_call cdr3_nt cdr3_aa
- TRBJ1-1 - TRBV27 TGTGCCAGCAGTAGTAGAAGGACGATGAACACTGAAGCTTTCTTT CASSSRRTMNTEAFF
TRBD1 TRBJ2-2 - TRBV4-1 TGCGCCAGCAGCTCATCGCGAGGACAGGGGGCGGGCACCGGGGAGCTGTTTTTT CASSSSRGQGAGTGELFF
TRBD2 TRBJ2-7 - TRBV5-1 TGCGCCAGCAGCTCGGGAGGCGATACCTACGAGCAGTACTTC CASSSGGDTYEQYF
- TRBJ1-5 once TRBV6-5 TGTGCCAGCAATATAGGTCTTCAGCCCCAGCATTTT CASNIGLQPQHF
- TRBJ2-3 - TRBV11-2 TGTGCCAGCAGCTTACCCGGGACACACCTAGGAGGTACGCAGTATTTT CASSLPGTHLGGTQYF
- TRBJ2-4 - TRBV5-1 TGCGCCAGCAGCATAGACATAGCCAAAAACATTCAGTACTTC CASSIDIAKNIQYF
- TRBJ2-4 - TRBV5-8 TGTGCCAGCAGCTTGGGGGGACCCCAAGGCAGCATTCAGTACTTC CASSLGGPQGSIQYF
TRBD1 TRBJ1-4 - TRBV5-6 TGTGCCAGCAGCTACGGACAGGGTAGGGAAAAACTGTTTTTT CASSYGQGREKLFF
- TRBJ1-2 - TRBV28 TGTGCCAGCAGTTTTGAAGGGAACTATGGCTACACCTTC CASSFEGNYGYTF
- TRBJ2-3 - TRBV28 TGTGCCAGCAGTCTCCCCACTAGCTCAGATACGCAGTATTTT CASSLPTSSDTQYF
TRBD1 TRBJ1-1 - TRBV9 TGTGCCAGCAGCGGTGAACAGGGGGCCTTAGGCACTGAAGCTTTCTTT CASSGEQGALGTEAFF
- TRBJ1-1 - TRBV7-2 TGTGCCAGCAGCTTATTTGGGGGGGACACTGAAGCTTTCTTT CASSLFGGDTEAFF
- TRBJ1-1 - TRBV29-1 TGCAGCGTTGAGTGGAATTGGGGCACTGAAGCTTTCTTT CSVEWNWGTEAFF
TRBD2 TRBJ2-3 - TRBV6-4 TGTGCCAGCAGTCTTAGCGGGGGGGCTACGCAGTATTTT CASSLSGGATQYF
TRBD1 TRBJ1-1 - TRBV7-9 TGTGCCAGCAGCCACCTCATAGGACAGGGGGCGTCTAACACTGAAGCTTTCTTT CASSHLIGQGASNTEAFF
TRBD2 TRBJ2-3 - TRBV29-1 TGCAGCGTGGAGGCGGGGGGCACAGATACGCAGTATTTT CSVEAGGTDTQYF
- TRBJ1-4 - TRBV18 TGTGCCAGCTCCCCCAATCAGGGGGAAAAACTGTTTTTT CASSPNQGEKLFF
TRBD1 TRBJ1-1 - TRBV29-1 TGCAGCGCTCCGGGACAGAGCATGAACACTGAAGCTTTCTTT CSAPGQSMNTEAFF
- TRBJ2-7 - TRBV7-6 TGTGCCAGCAGCGCCTGGGGGGCGGACGAGCAGTACTTC CASSAWGADEQYF
- TRBJ1-1 - TRBV30 TGTGCCTGGAGTGTACGCCAAAAGAGAACTGAAGCTTTCTTT CAWSVRQKRTEAFF
- TRBJ1-6 - TRBV13 TGTGCCAGCAGCGCCCCCGGCCTTAATAATTCACCCCTCCACTTT CASSAPGLNNSPLHF
TRBD1 TRBJ1-6 - TRBV19 TGTGCCAGTAGTATCCGACAGGGAGGGAATTCACCCCTCCACTTT CASSIRQGGNSPLHF
- TRBJ1-1 - TRBV7-7 TGTGCCAGCAGCTTACATCCGAACACTGAAGCTTTCTTT CASSLHPNTEAFF
- TRBJ1-4 - TRBV5-5 TGTGCCAGCAGCTCGATGTCGAATGAAAAACTGTTTTTT CASSSMSNEKLFF
TRBD1 TRBJ2-3 - TRBV5-6 TGTGCCAGCAGCTTCACAGGGGGGTCAGAGGATACGCAGTATTTT CASSFTGGSEDTQYF
- TRBJ1-1 - TRBV6-1 TGTGCCAGCACCTTGGGACAGAACACTGAAGCTTTCTTT CASTLGQNTEAFF
TRBD2 TRBJ2-4 few TRBV6-5 TGTGCCAGCAGTCAGCGGGGGGGCCAAAACATTCAGTACTTC CASSQRGGQNIQYF
- TRBJ1-6 - TRBV28 TGTGCCAGCAGGGAAAAAACTTCACCCCTCCACTTT CASREKTSPLHF
- TRBJ1-4 - TRBV7-3 TGTGCCAGCAGCCGACAAGGACCCTTTCCAACTAATGAAAAACTGTTTTTT CASSRQGPFPTNEKLFF
TRBD1 TRBJ2-5 - TRBV18 TGTGCCAGCTCACCAATACGACAGGGAGCGGAGACCCAGTACTTC CASSPIRQGAETQYF
- TRBJ2-7 many TRBV7-9 TGTGCCAGCAGCCCGGCGTCGAATCAGTACTTC CASSPASNQYF
- TRBJ2-5 few TRBV7-9 TGTGCCAGCAGCTTTTGGAGGGATCAAGAGACCCAGTACTTC CASSFWRDQETQYF
- TRBJ2-2 - TRBV9 TGTGCCAGCAGCCCGACGCAACAGGGCGCCGGGGAGCTGTTTTTT CASSPTQQGAGELFF
TRBD1 TRBJ2-2 - TRBV11-1 TGTGCCAGCAGCCCCGGCGGCAGGGGGTATACCGGGGAGCTGTTTTTT CASSPGGRGYTGELFF
- TRBJ1-5 few TRBV18 TGTGCCAGCTCACCTTCCAGGGTGCAGCCCCAGCATTTT CASSPSRVQPQHF
- TRBJ1-1 - TRBV6-5 TGTGCCAGCAGTTACGAGGTTATGAACACTGAAGCTTTCTTT CASSYEVMNTEAFF
TRBD2 TRBJ2-3 - TRBV10-2 TGCGCCAGCAGTCTGCAATCGGGGGGGCCGACAGGCGGTACGCAGTATTTT CASSLQSGGPTGGTQYF
- TRBJ2-7 - TRBV7-2 TGTGCCAGCAGCTGGTCCTACGAGCAGTACTTC CASSWSYEQYF
- TRBJ1-1 - TRBV29-1 TGCAGCGTTGCAAGGGGCAGAATGAACACTGAAGCTTTCTTT CSVARGRMNTEAFF
TRBD1 TRBJ2-7 - TRBV11-2 TGTGCCAGCAGCCCTATAAGACAGGGGACCTACGAGCAGTACTTC CASSPIRQGTYEQYF
- TRBJ1-1 few TRBV7-3 TGTGCCAGCAGCTTATTTTACGGGAACACTGAAGCTTTCTTT CASSLFYGNTEAFF
- TRBJ2-1 once TRBV5-8 TGTGCCAGCCGCCGGGGGAGCTCCTACAATGAGCAGTTCTTC CASRRGSSYNEQFF
- TRBJ1-1 - TRBV5-5 TGTGCCAGCAGCTTAGTCAGGGCGGACACTGAAGCTTTCTTT CASSLVRADTEAFF
- TRBJ2-3 - TRBV7-2 TGTGCCAGCAGCTTAGCCGGGAGTGGATGGCAGGATACGCAGTATTTT CASSLAGSGWQDTQYF
- TRBJ2-5 - TRBV14 TGTGCCAGCAGCCAAGCCTACAGCCAACAAGAGACCCAGTACTTC CASSQAYSQQETQYF
TRBD1 TRBJ1-1 - TRBV6-1 TGTGCCAGCGTCCGGGACAGGGGAGGAACTGAAGCTTTCTTT CASVRDRGGTEAFF
- TRBJ2-5 - TRBV9 TGTGCCAGCAGCGTTACCCCACAGGGAGGGCAAGAGACCCAGTACTTC CASSVTPQGGQETQYF
TRBD2 TRBJ2-3 - TRBV7-2 TGTGCCAGCAGCTTAGCGGCAGCGGGGGATACGCAGTATTTT CASSLAAAGDTQYF
- TRBJ2-3 - TRBV7-9 TGTGCCAGCAGCTTATCAGATACGCAGTATTTT CASSLSDTQYF
- TRBJ1-2 - TRBV5-4 TGTGCCAGCAGCTCGCCGGGAACTTCTAACTATGGCTACACCTTC CASSSPGTSNYGYTF
TRBD1 TRBJ1-6 - TRBV30 TGTGCCTGGAGTGAGGGGGCCAATTCACCCCTCCACTTT CAWSEGANSPLHF
TRBD2 TRBJ2-1 - TRBV19 TGTGCCAGTAGGGAAGCGGGACTAGCAGCCTACAATGAGCAGTTCTTC CASREAGLAAYNEQFF
- TRBJ2-7 - TRBV5-1 TGCGCCAGCAGCTTAAGAGTGACTAGCTCCTACGAGCAGTACTTC CASSLRVTSSYEQYF